The 14 T cell receptor beta chains reported below all come from one sample, sequenced in a study of blood T cells in healthy people across ages. A second PCR of 7 to 11 cycles used a sample-barcoded 5' primer and a J-beta primer mix. From the 5' RACE reads, TCRdb called clonotypes with MiXCR, one entry per CDR3 protein. Of 1.6 million or so distinct CDR3 sequences in the sample, about 35% were seen once. Source material: blood. The receptors were sampled from a woman in her thirties in good health.

The rearrangement uses TRBV11-1 and TRBJ2-7; a possible D gene is TRBD2 (6 bases). Trimming removed 5 bases at V and 3 bases at J, with 20 bases between. This CDR3 is 16 amino acids long. CDR1 is SGHAT, CDR2 FQDESV, per germline (reference sequence). The CDR3 coding sequence is TGTGCCAGCAGCCCAGCGCGGAGGGGTACGGTCTACGAGCAGTACTTC. Its translation: CASSPARRGTVYEQYF.

The chain combines TRBV10-2 with TRBJ2-2; weak D call: TRBD2 (5 bases). The CDR3 consists of 11 residues. Trimming cost V 10 bases and J 7 bases, with 10 bases left between them. Germline V CDR1 and CDR2: WSHSY, SAAADI. In nucleotides, the CDR3 is TGCGCCACGGAGGACGGCGGGGAGCTGTTTTTT. It yields the protein CATEDGGELFF.

The chain is built from TRBV27 and TRBJ1-6; TRBD1 matches 8 bases. Unmatched junction bases numbered 4, after V lost 3 bases and J lost 6 bases. The CDR3 consists of 15 residues. The germline gives CDR1 MNHEY, CDR2 SMNVEV (reference sequence). This CDR3 is CASSFETGGNSPLHF. The DNA for the CDR3 is TGTGCCAGCAGTTTCGAAACAGGGGGTAATTCACCCCTCCACTTT.

V and J are TRBV9 and TRBJ2-3; perhaps TRBD2 as D (5 bases). The length of the CDR3 is 15 residues. Germline-derived CDR1 and CDR2 are SGDLS and YYNGEE. V shed 5 bases and J shed 1 base, with 14 bases lying between them. CDR3 amino acids: CASSGGGYGTDTQYF. CDR3 DNA sequence: TGTGCCAGCAGTGGCGGCGGGTACGGCACAGATACGCAGTATTTT.

For the CDR3, the DNA is TGTGCCAGCAGTCAAGCTAGGACAGGGGGCAAAGAGACCCAGTACTTC. It codes for CASSQARTGGKETQYF. The chain has TRBV7-2 and TRBJ2-5; 11 positions agree with TRBD1. Germline V gene lookup returns CDR1 SGHTA and CDR2 FQGNSA. There are 16 residues in the CDR3. Germline trimming cut 6 bases from V and 3 bases from J; bases unmatched to any gene: 9.

This rearrangement joins TRBV7-2 to TRBJ2-5; 7 nucleotides align to TRBD1. J lost 1 base, V lost 1 base, and 6 bases had no gene match. The CDR3 is 16 amino acids. Germline V lookup: CDR1 SGHTA, CDR2 FQGNSA. In DNA form, the CDR3 reads TGTGCCAGCAGCTTAGGGACAGGAATCCCCCAAGAGACCCAGTACTTC. This sequence encodes CASSLGTGIPQETQYF.

This sequence joins TRBV9 and TRBJ2-7, with 11 bases fitting TRBD2. Germline CDR1 is SGDLS and CDR2 is YYNGEE. Trimming took 3 bases from V and 2 from J; bases not matched to a gene: 1. The CDR3 totals 14 residues. The CDR3 loop is CASSETSGAYEQYF. CDR3 DNA: TGTGCCAGCAGCGAGACTAGCGGGGCCTACGAGCAGTACTTC.

This chain connects TRBV28 to TRBJ2-7, with a tentative D call TRBD1 (6 bases). Germline CDR1 is MDHEN and CDR2 is SYDVKM. This CDR3 contains 14 residues. Trimming took off 5 bases at V and 3 bases at J, with 14 bases between the two ends. For the CDR3, the DNA is TGTGCCAGCAGTACAACAGGGCCCCTCTACGAGCAGTACTTC. Translated: CASSTTGPLYEQYF.

The J gene is TRBJ2-1, the V gene TRBV4-1, with D possibly being TRBD2 (6 bases). The V end lost 4 bases, the J end lost 7 bases, and 14 bases lay between the germline ends. The CDR3 is 14 residues long. Germline-derived CDR1 and CDR2 are MGHRA and YSYEKL. CDR3 protein: CASSPGVGMNEQFF. CDR3 in DNA: TGCGCCAGCAGCCCGGGGGTAGGCATGAATGAGCAGTTCTTC.

In nucleotides, the CDR3 is TGTGCCAGCAGGCGCGGGACGCCTATAGGAAACACCATATATTTT. Residues: CASRRGTPIGNTIYF. The V call is TRBV6-5, the J call TRBJ1-3, with D possibly matching TRBD1 (5 bases). The CDR3 runs to 15 residues. Germline V CDR1 and CDR2: MNHEY, SVGAGI. V lost 6 bases to trimming and J lost 4 bases, with 16 bases between them.

This sequence joins TRBV20-1 and TRBJ2-7, with 8 bases aligning to TRBD2. Germline assignment: CDR1 DFQATT and CDR2 SNEGSKA (reference sequence). J was trimmed by 0 bases and V by 5 bases; bases with no gene match: 6. The CDR3 runs to 14 residues. CDR3 bases: TGCAGTGCTGAGAGCGGGGGACTCTCCTACGAGCAGTACTTC. Its translation is CSAESGGLSYEQYF.

The chain carries TRBV28 and TRBJ2-1; 10 bases are shared with TRBD1. This CDR3 spans 15 amino acids. The germline V gene encodes CDR1 MDHEN and CDR2 SYDVKM. J lost 9 bases, V lost 4 bases, and 9 bases had no gene match. In DNA, the CDR3 is TGTGCCAGCAGTTCTTTGGGACAGGGGAAGGGTGAGCAGTTCTTC. This encodes CASSSLGQGKGEQFF.

The chain combines TRBV30 with TRBJ2-3, with D uncertain. Trimming removed 3 bases at V and 0 bases at J, with 4 bases between. Looked up from germline, CDR1 is GTSNPN and CDR2 is SVGIG (reference sequence). This CDR3 comprises 12 residues. Here the CDR3 reads CAWRRSTDTQYF. CDR3 nucleotides: TGTGCCTGGAGGAGAAGCACAGATACGCAGTATTTT. The variable domain in full, with the rest retrieved from reference TRBV30 and TRBJ2-3, is SQTIHQWPATLVQPVGSPLSLECTVEGTSNPNLYWYRQAAGRGLQLLFYSVGIGQISSEVPQNLSASRPQDRQFILSSKKLLLSDSGFYLCAWRRSTDTQYFGPGTRLTVL.

This clonotype has ten or more counts. The rearrangement joins TRBV5-5 to TRBJ2-1; D may correspond to TRBD1 or TRBD2 (5 bases each). CDR1 and CDR2 from the germline V gene are SGHKS and YYEKEE (reference sequence). V lost 5 bases to trimming and J lost 7 bases, with 13 bases between them. The CDR3 extends over 13 amino acids. The CDR3: CASSWDGRNEQFF. The CDR3 region has the DNA TGTGCCAGCAGTTGGGACGGCAGAAATGAGCAGTTCTTC.